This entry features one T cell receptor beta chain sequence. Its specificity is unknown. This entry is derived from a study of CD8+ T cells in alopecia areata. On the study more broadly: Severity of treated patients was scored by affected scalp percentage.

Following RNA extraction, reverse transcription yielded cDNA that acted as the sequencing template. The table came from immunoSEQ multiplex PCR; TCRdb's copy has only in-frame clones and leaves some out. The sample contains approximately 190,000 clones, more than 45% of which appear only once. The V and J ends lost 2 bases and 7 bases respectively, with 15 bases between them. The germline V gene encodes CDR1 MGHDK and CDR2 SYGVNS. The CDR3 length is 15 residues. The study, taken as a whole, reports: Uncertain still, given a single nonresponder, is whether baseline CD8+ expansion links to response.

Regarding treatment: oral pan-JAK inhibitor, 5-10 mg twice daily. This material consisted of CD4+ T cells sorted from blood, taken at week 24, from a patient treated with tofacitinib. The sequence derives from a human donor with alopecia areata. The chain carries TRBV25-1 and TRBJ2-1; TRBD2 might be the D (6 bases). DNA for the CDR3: TGTGCCAGCAGTGAACCCGTGCTACGGGGGAATGAGCAGTTCTTC. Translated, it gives CASSEPVLRGNEQFF. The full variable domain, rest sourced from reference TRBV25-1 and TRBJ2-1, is EADIYQTPRYLVIGTGKKITLECSQTMGHDKMYWYQQDPGMELHLIHYSYGVNSTEKGDLSSESTVSRIRTEHFPLTLESARPSHTSQYLCASSEPVLRGNEQFFGPGTRLTVL.